This paragraph reports one TCR beta chain. Its target is unknown. Germline V gene data show CDR1 as SEHNR and CDR2 as FQNEAQ (reference sequence). The CDR3 covers 15 residues. The germline V and J ends were trimmed by 1 base and 2 bases, with 11 bases remaining between them. The data belong to a study of T cell repertoires in cytomegalovirus infection. Study information: In the study, CMV epitopes included recently identified HLA-C-restricted and well-studied HLA-B-restricted ones. CMV infection together with matching HLA type was indicated by public TCR beta signatures.

TCRdb re-derived calls from the reads in MiXCR, one entry per CDR3 protein. The sample has around 69,000 distinct CDR3 sequences, approximately 22% seen once. Regarding the study as a whole: The study identified carriers of CMV plus the relevant HLA from cumulative public TCR beta family frequency.

Here the sequenced sample was CD8+ T cells from cultured PBMCs, taken from culture after CMV antigen stimulation. This clonotype was sampled from a human donor in good health (CMV status not recorded). Some clones in this sample may be carry-over from other donors' samples. The V and J genes are TRBV7-9 and TRBJ1-2; the D gene is possibly TRBD1 (5 bases). CDR3 bases: TGTGCCAGCAGCTTAGGTGTGGGACGGAACTATGGCTACACCTTC. Translating gives CASSLGVGRNYGYTF. Filled out from reference TRBV7-9 and TRBJ1-2, the complete variable domain reads DTGVSQNPRHKITKRGQNVTFRCDPISEHNRLYWYRQTLGQGPEFLTYFQNEAQLEKSRLLSDRFSAERPKGSFSTLEIQRTEQGDSAMYLCASSLGVGRNYGYTFGSGTRLTVV.